This is a list of T cell receptor beta chains from one sample in a study of T-cell reconstitution after alpha-beta-depleted transplantation in children. TCRdb recomputed calls from the PCR reads with MiXCR, one row per CDR3 protein. The table records approximately 30,000 distinct CDR3 sequences, about 7% of them present only once. The material sequenced was peripheral blood, taken 60 days after TCRalphabeta/CD19-depleted stem cell transplant. The receptors originated from a child under two years old who had a stem cell transplant for acute myeloid leukemia, so the T cells may come from the graft donor. Each CDR3 is given with its conserved first and last residue. Fields, in order: D gene, J gene, clone size, V gene, CDR3 protein, CDR3 DNA. The D gene is left open where the match is weak. Rows give clone size only sometimes, using once, few, many, or a class for an expanded clone.

d_call: TRBD1
j_call: TRBJ1-2
clone_size: .
v_call: TRBV5-1
cdr3_aa: CASSPGQALYGYTF
cdr3_nt: TGCGCCAGCAGCCCCGGACAGGCCCTCTATGGCTACACCTTC

d_call: TRBD2
j_call: TRBJ2-3
clone_size: medium-sized
v_call: TRBV15
cdr3_aa: CATSSAGGSTDTQYF
cdr3_nt: TGTGCCACCTCGTCGGCGGGAGGGTCCACAGATACGCAGTATTTT

d_call: TRBD1
j_call: TRBJ2-3
clone_size: many
v_call: TRBV7-2
cdr3_aa: CASSFRDRATADTQYF
cdr3_nt: TGTGCCAGCAGCTTCAGGGACAGGGCAACGGCAGATACGCAGTATTTT

d_call: .
j_call: TRBJ1-6
clone_size: many
v_call: TRBV28
cdr3_aa: CATSEEYNSPLHF
cdr3_nt: TGTGCCACCTCGGAAGAGTATAATTCACCCCTCCACTTT

d_call: TRBD1
j_call: TRBJ2-7
clone_size: many
v_call: TRBV5-5
cdr3_aa: CASSYGQGSNEQYF
cdr3_nt: TGTGCCAGCAGCTACGGACAGGGGAGCAACGAGCAGTACTTC

d_call: .
j_call: TRBJ2-2
clone_size: many
v_call: TRBV6-5
cdr3_aa: CASSYLVRGERAPTGELFF
cdr3_nt: TGTGCCAGCAGTTACCTCGTAAGGGGGGAGAGGGCACCCACCGGGGAGCTGTTTTTT

d_call: .
j_call: TRBJ2-1
clone_size: many
v_call: TRBV11-2
cdr3_aa: CASSLRGRADEQFF
cdr3_nt: TGTGCCAGCAGCTTAAGGGGGAGGGCCGATGAGCAGTTCTTC

d_call: .
j_call: TRBJ2-1
clone_size: many
v_call: TRBV11-2
cdr3_aa: CASSFYNEQFF
cdr3_nt: TGTGCCAGCAGCTTTTACAATGAGCAGTTCTTC

d_call: .
j_call: TRBJ2-1
clone_size: few
v_call: TRBV5-6
cdr3_aa: CASSSWGHYEQFF
cdr3_nt: TGTGCCAGCAGTTCGTGGGGACACTATGAGCAGTTCTTC

d_call: .
j_call: TRBJ2-1
clone_size: many
v_call: TRBV10-3
cdr3_aa: CAISESGGYNEQFF
cdr3_nt: TGTGCCATCAGTGAGTCGGGGGGATACAATGAGCAGTTCTTC

d_call: TRBD1
j_call: TRBJ2-5
clone_size: many
v_call: TRBV11-2
cdr3_aa: CASSSDRFPGTQYF
cdr3_nt: TGTGCCAGCAGCTCGGACAGGTTTCCGGGGACCCAGTACTTC

d_call: .
j_call: TRBJ2-1
clone_size: many
v_call: TRBV7-6
cdr3_aa: CASSLVGDYNEQFF
cdr3_nt: TGTGCCAGCAGCTTAGTCGGGGACTACAATGAGCAGTTCTTC

d_call: TRBD1
j_call: TRBJ2-3
clone_size: many
v_call: TRBV28
cdr3_aa: CASSFSDRGHPDTQYF
cdr3_nt: TGTGCCAGCAGTTTCTCGGACAGGGGGCATCCAGATACGCAGTATTTT

d_call: .
j_call: TRBJ2-1
clone_size: once
v_call: TRBV9
cdr3_aa: CASSVGGRGDNEQFF
cdr3_nt: TGTGCCAGCAGCGTAGGGGGAAGAGGCGACAATGAGCAGTTCTTC

d_call: TRBD2
j_call: TRBJ2-7
clone_size: many
v_call: TRBV20-1
cdr3_aa: CSARDGAGGLRVQYF
cdr3_nt: TGCAGTGCTAGAGATGGAGCGGGAGGACTTAGAGTGCAGTACTTC

d_call: TRBD1
j_call: TRBJ1-2
clone_size: many
v_call: TRBV10-2
cdr3_aa: CASRGQGYTNYGYTF
cdr3_nt: TGCGCCAGCAGAGGACAGGGATATACTAACTATGGCTACACCTTC